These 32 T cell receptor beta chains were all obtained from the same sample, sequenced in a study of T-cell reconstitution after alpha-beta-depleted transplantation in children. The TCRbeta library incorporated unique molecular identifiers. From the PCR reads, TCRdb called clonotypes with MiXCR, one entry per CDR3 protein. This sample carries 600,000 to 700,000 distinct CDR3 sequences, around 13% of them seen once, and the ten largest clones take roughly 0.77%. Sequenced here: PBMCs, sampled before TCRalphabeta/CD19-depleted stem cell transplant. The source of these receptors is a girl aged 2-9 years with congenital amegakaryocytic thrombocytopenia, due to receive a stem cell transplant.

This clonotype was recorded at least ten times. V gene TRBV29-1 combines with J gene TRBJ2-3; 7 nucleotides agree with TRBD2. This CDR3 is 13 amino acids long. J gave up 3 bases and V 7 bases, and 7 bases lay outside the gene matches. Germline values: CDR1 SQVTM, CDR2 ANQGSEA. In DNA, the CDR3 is TGCAGCGGGACTAGTTACCCGACAGATACGCAGTATTTT. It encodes CSGTSYPTDTQYF.

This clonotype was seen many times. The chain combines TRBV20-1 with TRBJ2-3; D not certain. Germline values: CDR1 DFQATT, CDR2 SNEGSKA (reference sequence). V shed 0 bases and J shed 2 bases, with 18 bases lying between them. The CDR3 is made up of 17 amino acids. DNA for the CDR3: TGCAGTGCTAGAGAGGGGTTTTTAAGGCTACTCACAGATACGCAGTATTTT. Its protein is CSAREGFLRLLTDTQYF.

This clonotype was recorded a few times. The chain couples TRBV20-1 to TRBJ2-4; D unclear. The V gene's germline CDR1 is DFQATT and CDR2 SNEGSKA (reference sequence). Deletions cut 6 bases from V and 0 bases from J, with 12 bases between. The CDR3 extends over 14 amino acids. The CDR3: CSALQEVAKNIQYF. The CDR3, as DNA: TGCAGTGCCCTCCAAGAAGTAGCCAAAAACATTCAGTACTTC.

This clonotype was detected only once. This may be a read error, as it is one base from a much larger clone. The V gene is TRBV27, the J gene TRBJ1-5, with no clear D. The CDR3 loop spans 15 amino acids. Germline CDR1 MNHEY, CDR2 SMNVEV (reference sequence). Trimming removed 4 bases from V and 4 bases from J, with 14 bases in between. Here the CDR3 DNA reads TGTGCCAGCAGTTCAAGTCGGCGGAGAAATCAGCCCCAGCATTTT. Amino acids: CASSSSRRRNQPQHF.

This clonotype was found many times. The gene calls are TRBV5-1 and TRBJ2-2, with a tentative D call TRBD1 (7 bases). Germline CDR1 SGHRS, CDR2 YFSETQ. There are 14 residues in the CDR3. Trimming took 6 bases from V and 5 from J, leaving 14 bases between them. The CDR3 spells CASKEGATTGELFF. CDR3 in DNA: TGCGCCAGCAAGGAGGGGGCGACGACCGGGGAGCTGTTTTTT.

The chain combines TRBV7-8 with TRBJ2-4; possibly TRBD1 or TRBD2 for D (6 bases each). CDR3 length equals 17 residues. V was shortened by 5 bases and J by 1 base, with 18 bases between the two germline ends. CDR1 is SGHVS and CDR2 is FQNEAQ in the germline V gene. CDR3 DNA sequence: TGTGCCAGCAGCGCTGCGGGGTGGGGGCTGGCCAAAAACATTCAGTACTTC. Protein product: CASSAAGWGLAKNIQYF.

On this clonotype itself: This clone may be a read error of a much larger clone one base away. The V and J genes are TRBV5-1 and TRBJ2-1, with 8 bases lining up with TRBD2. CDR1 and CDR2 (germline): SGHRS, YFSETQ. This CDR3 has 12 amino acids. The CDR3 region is CASSFSGGERFF. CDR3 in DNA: TGCGCCAGCAGCTTTTCCGGGGGGGAGCGGTTCTTC.

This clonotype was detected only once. CDR3: CASSQNQGANEQFF. CDR3 in DNA: TGCGCCAGCAGCCAAAATCAGGGGGCGAATGAGCAGTTCTTC. The chain links TRBV4-1 to TRBJ2-1; TRBD1 aligns across 8 bases. The CDR3 length is 14 residues. From germline, CDR1 is MGHRA and CDR2 YSYEKL. After removal of 2 bases from V and 7 bases from J, the junction contained 4 bases not matched to a gene.

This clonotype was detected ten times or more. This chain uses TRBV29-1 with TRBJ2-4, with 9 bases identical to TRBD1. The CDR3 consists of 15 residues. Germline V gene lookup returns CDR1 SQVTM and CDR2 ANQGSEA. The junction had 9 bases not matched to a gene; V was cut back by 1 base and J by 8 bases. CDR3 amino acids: CSVEVPTGGSDIQYF. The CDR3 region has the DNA TGCAGCGTTGAAGTTCCTACAGGGGGCAGTGACATTCAGTACTTC.

The DNA of the CDR3 is TGCAGTGCTAGGGTGGGGGGCACGGACACTGAAGCTTTCTTT. Translated, it gives CSARVGGTDTEAFF. V is TRBV20-1 and J is TRBJ1-1, with D perhaps TRBD1 (6 bases). Germline assignment: CDR1 DFQATT and CDR2 SNEGSKA (reference sequence). The germline V and J ends were trimmed by 3 bases and 3 bases, with 14 bases remaining between them. This CDR3 spans 14 amino acids.

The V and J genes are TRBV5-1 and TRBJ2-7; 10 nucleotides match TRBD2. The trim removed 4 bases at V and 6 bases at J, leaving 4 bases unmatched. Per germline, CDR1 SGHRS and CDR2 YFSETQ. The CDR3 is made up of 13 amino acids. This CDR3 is CASSVAGGFEQYF. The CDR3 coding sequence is TGCGCCAGCAGCGTAGCGGGAGGCTTCGAGCAGTACTTC.

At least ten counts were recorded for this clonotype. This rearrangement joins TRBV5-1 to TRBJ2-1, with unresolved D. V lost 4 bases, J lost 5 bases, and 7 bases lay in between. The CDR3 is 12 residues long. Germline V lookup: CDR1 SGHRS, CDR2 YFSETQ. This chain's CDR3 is CASSQANNEQFF. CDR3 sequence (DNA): TGCGCCAGCAGCCAAGCTAACAATGAGCAGTTCTTC.

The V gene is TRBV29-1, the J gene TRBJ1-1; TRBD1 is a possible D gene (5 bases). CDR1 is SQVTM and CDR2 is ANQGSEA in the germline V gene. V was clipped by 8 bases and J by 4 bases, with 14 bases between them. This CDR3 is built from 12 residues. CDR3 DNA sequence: TGCAGCTCGTGGGGGGGGGGCACTGAAGCTTTCTTT. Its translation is CSSWGGGTEAFF.

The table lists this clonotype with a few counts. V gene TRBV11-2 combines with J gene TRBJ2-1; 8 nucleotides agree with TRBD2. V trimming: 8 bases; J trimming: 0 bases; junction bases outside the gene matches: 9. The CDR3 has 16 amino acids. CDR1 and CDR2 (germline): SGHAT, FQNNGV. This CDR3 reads CASRGIAGTSYNEQFF. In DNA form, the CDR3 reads TGTGCCAGCCGGGGGATAGCGGGAACCTCCTACAATGAGCAGTTCTTC.

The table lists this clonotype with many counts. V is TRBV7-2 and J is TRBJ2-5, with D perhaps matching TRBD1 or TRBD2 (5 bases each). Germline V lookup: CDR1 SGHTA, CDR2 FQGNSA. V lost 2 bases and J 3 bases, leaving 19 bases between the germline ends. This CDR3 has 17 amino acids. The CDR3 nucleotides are TGTGCCAGCAGCTTAACGGCTAGGGGACCCATCAAAGAGACCCAGTACTTC. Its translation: CASSLTARGPIKETQYF.

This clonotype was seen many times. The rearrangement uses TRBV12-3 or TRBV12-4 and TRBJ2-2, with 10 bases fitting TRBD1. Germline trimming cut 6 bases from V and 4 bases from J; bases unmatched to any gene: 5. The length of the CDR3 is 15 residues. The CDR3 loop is CASRGQGSATGELFF. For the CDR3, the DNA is TGTGCCAGCAGGGGACAGGGGTCGGCCACCGGGGAGCTGTTTTTT.

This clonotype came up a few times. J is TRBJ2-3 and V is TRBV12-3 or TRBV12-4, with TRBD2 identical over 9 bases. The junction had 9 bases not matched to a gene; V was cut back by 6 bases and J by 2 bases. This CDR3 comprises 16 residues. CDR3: CASRPWAGGNTDTQYF. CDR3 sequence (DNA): TGTGCCAGCAGACCCTGGGCGGGAGGGAACACAGATACGCAGTATTTT.

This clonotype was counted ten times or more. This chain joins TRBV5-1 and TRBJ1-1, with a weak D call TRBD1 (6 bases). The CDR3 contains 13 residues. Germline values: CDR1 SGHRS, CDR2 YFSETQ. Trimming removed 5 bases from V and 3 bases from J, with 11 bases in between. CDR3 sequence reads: CASRYREHTEAFF. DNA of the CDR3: TGCGCCAGCAGGTACAGGGAGCACACTGAAGCTTTCTTT.

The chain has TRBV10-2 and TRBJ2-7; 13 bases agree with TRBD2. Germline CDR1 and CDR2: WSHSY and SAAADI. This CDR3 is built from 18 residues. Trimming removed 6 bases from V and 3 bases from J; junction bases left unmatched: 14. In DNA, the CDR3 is TGCGCCAGCAGCAAAAAAGGGACTAGCGGGGAGGTAGGCTACGAGCAGTACTTC. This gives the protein CASSKKGTSGEVGYEQYF.

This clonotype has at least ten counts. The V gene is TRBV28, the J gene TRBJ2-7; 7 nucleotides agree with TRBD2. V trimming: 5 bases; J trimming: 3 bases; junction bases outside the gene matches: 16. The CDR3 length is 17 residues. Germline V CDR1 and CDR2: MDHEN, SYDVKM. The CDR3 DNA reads TGTGCCAGCAGTACCTCACGGACTAGTAACGACCGCTACGAGCAGTACTTC. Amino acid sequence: CASSTSRTSNDRYEQYF. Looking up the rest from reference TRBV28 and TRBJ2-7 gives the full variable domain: DVKVTQSSRYLVKRTGEKVFLECVQDMDHENMFWYRQDPGLGLRLIYFSYDVKMKEKGDIPEGYSVSREKKERFSLILESASTNQTSMYLCASSTSRTSNDRYEQYFGPGTRLTVT.

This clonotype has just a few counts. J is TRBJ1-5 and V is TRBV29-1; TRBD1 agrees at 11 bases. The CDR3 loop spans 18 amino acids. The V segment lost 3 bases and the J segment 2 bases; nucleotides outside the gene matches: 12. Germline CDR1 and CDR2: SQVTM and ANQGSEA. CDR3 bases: TGCAGCGTTGATTCCATGGGACAGGGGGTACATCGCAATCAGCCCCAGCATTTT. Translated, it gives CSVDSMGQGVHRNQPQHF.

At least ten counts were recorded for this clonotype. The CDR3 sequence is CSALRAGELYNEQFF. In DNA form, the CDR3 reads TGCAGTGCCCTACGAGCGGGGGAACTCTACAATGAGCAGTTCTTC. This sequence joins TRBV20-1 and TRBJ2-1, with TRBD2 matching over 8 bases. J lost 3 bases, V lost 6 bases, and 10 bases had no gene match. Germline assignment: CDR1 DFQATT and CDR2 SNEGSKA (reference sequence). The CDR3 consists of 15 residues.

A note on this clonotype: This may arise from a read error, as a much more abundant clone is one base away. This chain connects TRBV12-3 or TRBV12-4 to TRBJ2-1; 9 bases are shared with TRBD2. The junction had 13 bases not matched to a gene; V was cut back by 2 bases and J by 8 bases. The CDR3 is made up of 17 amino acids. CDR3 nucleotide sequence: TGTGCCAGCAGTTTATCTCGCGGGAGGGCCCCATACGATGAGCAGTTCTTC. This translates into CASSLSRGRAPYDEQFF.

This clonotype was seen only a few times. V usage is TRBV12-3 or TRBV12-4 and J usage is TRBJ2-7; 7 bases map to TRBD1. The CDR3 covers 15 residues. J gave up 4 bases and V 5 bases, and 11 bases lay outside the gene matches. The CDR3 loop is CASSPRDRTFYEQYF. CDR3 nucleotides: TGTGCCAGCAGTCCACGGGACAGAACCTTTTACGAGCAGTACTTC.

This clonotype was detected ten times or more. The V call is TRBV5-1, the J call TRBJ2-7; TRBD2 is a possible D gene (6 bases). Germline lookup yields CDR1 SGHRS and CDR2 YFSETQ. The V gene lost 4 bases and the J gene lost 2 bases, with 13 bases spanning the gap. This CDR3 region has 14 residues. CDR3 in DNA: TGCGCCAGCAGCACTAGACTAGGTCCCTACGAGCAGTACTTC. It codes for CASSTRLGPYEQYF.

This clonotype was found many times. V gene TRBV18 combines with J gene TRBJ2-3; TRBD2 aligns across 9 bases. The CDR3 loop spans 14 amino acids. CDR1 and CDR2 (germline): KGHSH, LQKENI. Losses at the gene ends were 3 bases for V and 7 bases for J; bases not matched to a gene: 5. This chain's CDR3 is CASSPSGTSHTQYF. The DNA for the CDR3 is TGTGCCAGCTCACCGAGTGGGACTAGCCATACGCAGTATTTT.

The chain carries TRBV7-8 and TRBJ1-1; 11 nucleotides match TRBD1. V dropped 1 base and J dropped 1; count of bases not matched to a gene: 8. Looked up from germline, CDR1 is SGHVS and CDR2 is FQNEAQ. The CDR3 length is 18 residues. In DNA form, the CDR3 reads TGTGCCAGCAGCTTAGTTGTGGGACAGGGGGGAAGGAACACTGAAGCTTTCTTT. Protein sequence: CASSLVVGQGGRNTEAFF.

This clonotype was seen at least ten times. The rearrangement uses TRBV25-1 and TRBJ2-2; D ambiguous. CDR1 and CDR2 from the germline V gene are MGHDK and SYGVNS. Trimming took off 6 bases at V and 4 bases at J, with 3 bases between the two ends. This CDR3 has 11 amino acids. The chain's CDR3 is CASRATGELFF. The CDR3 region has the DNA TGTGCCAGCAGAGCCACCGGGGAGCTGTTTTTT.

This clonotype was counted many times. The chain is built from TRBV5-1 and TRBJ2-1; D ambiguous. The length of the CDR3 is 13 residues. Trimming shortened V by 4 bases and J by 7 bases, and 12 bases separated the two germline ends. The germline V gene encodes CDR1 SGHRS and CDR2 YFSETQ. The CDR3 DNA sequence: TGCGCCAGCAGCCTGGTCCTGGCTAATGAGCAGTTCTTC. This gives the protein CASSLVLANEQFF. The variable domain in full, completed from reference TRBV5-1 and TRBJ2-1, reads KAGVTQTPRYLIKTRGQQVTLSCSPISGHRSVSWYQQTPGQGLQFLFEYFSETQRNKGNFPGRFSGRQFSNSRSEMNVSTLELGDSALYLCASSLVLANEQFFGPGTRLTVL.

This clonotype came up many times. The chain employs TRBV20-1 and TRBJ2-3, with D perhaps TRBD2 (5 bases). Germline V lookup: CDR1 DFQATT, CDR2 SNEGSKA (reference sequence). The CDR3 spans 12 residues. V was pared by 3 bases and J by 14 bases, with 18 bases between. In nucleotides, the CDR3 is TGCAGTGCTAGTTCCCTCACTAGTGATCGGTATTTT. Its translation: CSASSLTSDRYF.

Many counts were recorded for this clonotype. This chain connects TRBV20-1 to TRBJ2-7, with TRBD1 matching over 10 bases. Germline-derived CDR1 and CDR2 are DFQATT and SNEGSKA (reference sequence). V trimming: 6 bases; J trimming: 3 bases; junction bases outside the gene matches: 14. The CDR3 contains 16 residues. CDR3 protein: CSATGTGAPKDYEQYF. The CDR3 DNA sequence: TGCAGTGCAACCGGGACAGGGGCTCCCAAGGACTACGAGCAGTACTTC.

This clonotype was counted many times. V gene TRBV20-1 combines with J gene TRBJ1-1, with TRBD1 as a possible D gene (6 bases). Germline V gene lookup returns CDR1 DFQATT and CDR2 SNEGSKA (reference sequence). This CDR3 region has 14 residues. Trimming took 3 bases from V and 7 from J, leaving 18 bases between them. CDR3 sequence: CSASTPRGQGEAFF. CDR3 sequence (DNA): TGCAGTGCTAGTACCCCCAGGGGTCAGGGTGAAGCTTTCTTT.